This entry features one T cell receptor (beta chain) sequence. These data come from a study of blood T cell repertoires in COVID-19. Study details: PBMCs, B-cell-depleted T cells, or T cells provided the cDNA or gDNA that made up the material.

V lost 0 bases and J lost 2; bases outside the gene matches: 1. Germline loops: CDR1 SNHLY, CDR2 FYNNEI. The CDR3 loop spans 15 amino acids. This table comes from immunoSEQ multiplex PCR, and its TCRdb copy is limited to in-frame clones, with some not included. In the table there are some 230,000 clones, about 88% of which are singletons. This TCR was sampled from a middle-aged man with acute or convalescent COVID-19. The sequenced sample was peripheral blood. The V and J genes are TRBV2 and TRBJ1-3, with 7 positions matching TRBD1. CDR3 protein: CASSEATGPGNTIYF. The CDR3, as DNA: TGTGCCAGCAGTGAAGCGACAGGGCCTGGAAACACCATATATTTT.